This TCR beta chain is from a study of blood T cell repertoires in COVID-19. V was cut by 10 bases and J by 4 bases, with 19 bases left in between. The CDR3 runs to 14 residues. Germline CDR1 SNHLY, CDR2 FYNNEI. Authors' methods: Counts of nucleated cells, estimated from reference gene primer amplification, were obtained. Assay: immunoSEQ multiplex PCR; the TCRdb copy retains only in-frame clones and omits some. The V and J calls and clone size come from that table; D and trimming were worked out from the DNA. Among about 110,000 clones listed, under 90% were seen once. This clone appeared once. The sequence came from an older woman with acute or convalescent COVID-19. The chain couples TRBV2 to TRBJ1-1, with unresolved D. The specimen sequenced was peripheral blood. CDR3 region: CATSPLKGGTEAFF. CDR3 coding DNA: TGTGCCACCTCCCCCTTGAAGGGAGGCACTGAAGCTTTCTTT.